This T cell receptor (beta chain) was obtained from a study of shared clonotypes between healthy human individuals. Findings of the study overall: The generation probabilities recorded for non-shared clonotypes fell below those of clonotypes shared by all four donors.

Nashville, Tennessee was home to all donors, who were Caucasian adults. Data came from immunoSEQ multiplex PCR; TCRdb stores just in-frame clones and leaves some out. The sample records 300,000 to 400,000 clones, more than 60% being singletons. To note about this clone: The target antigen is unknown.

Trimming left V 2 bases short and J 7 bases short, with 18 bases between. The germline gives CDR1 SNHLY, CDR2 FYNNEI. The CDR3 length is 15 residues. This receptor was identified in a man aged 25 to 45 in good health. Sequences were obtained from memory CD4+ T cells sorted from blood. The sample's subset: CD45RA-negative fraction. The rearrangement uses TRBV2 and TRBJ2-7; D is perhaps TRBD1 (6 bases). In nucleotides, the CDR3 is TGTGCCAGCAGTGAAATCAGGGGCGCCTTGGGAGAGCAGTACTTC. Protein sequence: CASSEIRGALGEQYF.